A single sample is the source of the 29 T cell receptor beta chains below, sequenced in a study of T-cell memory formation after mild COVID-19. TCRdb re-derived calls from the 5' RACE reads in MiXCR, one entry per CDR3 protein. The sample yields under 600,000 distinct CDR3 sequences, about 22% seen once. The specimen sequenced was PBMCs or a T cell subset sorted from them (not recorded which). The source is an adult woman who had mild COVID-19 (a few samples of this study predate the infection). Cell type and time point are not known.

The CDR3 DNA follows: TGTGCCAGCAGCGTCCAGGCTTACGGGGGGACGGGTAAAAACATTCAGTACTTC. Protein sequence: CASSVQAYGGTGKNIQYF. The chain combines TRBV9 with TRBJ2-4; 7 bases are shared with TRBD2. The CDR3 totals 18 residues. The germline V gene encodes CDR1 SGDLS and CDR2 YYNGEE. V shed 2 bases and J 4 bases; nucleotides not matched to a gene: 15. Complete variable domain (other parts from reference TRBV9 and TRBJ2-4): DSGVTQTPKHLITATGQRVTLRCSPRSGDLSVYWYQQSLDQGLQFLIQYYNGEERAKGNILERFSAQQFPDLHSELNLSSLELGDSALYFCASSVQAYGGTGKNIQYFGAGTRLSVL.

The gene calls are TRBV6-2 or TRBV6-3 and TRBJ2-3, with 12 bases that match TRBD2. CDR3 length equals 18 residues. With V trimmed by 2 bases and J by 6 bases, 12 bases remained unmatched. Looked up from germline, CDR1 is MNHEY and CDR2 is SVGEGT. CDR3 loop: CASSYGPSTSGRRDTQYF. CDR3 bases: TGTGCCAGCAGTTACGGACCCTCTACTAGCGGGAGGAGGGATACGCAGTATTTT.

This chain connects TRBV5-6 to TRBJ2-5; 9 nucleotides line up with TRBD2. V trimming: 0 bases; J trimming: 4 bases; junction bases outside the gene matches: 10. This CDR3 has 17 residues. Germline-derived CDR1 and CDR2 are SGHDT and YYEEEE. The CDR3 bases are TGTGCCAGCAGCTTGGAGGCGGGGGGGCCGATTATAGAGACCCAGTACTTC. Residues: CASSLEAGGPIIETQYF.

This clonotype was counted ten times or more. This rearrangement joins TRBV9 to TRBJ2-1, with TRBD2 identical over 7 bases. CDR1 and CDR2 (germline): SGDLS, YYNGEE. The trim removed 0 bases at V and 5 bases at J, leaving 5 bases unmatched. The CDR3 is 15 residues long. The CDR3 loop reads CASSVEASGDNEQFF. CDR3 bases: TGTGCCAGCAGCGTAGAGGCTAGCGGAGACAATGAGCAGTTCTTC. The variable domain in full, completed from reference TRBV9 and TRBJ2-1, reads DSGVTQTPKHLITATGQRVTLRCSPRSGDLSVYWYQQSLDQGLQFLIQYYNGEERAKGNILERFSAQQFPDLHSELNLSSLELGDSALYFCASSVEASGDNEQFFGPGTRLTVL.

This clonotype was counted only a few times. The chain links TRBV12-3 or TRBV12-4 to TRBJ2-5; TRBD1 aligns across 10 bases. The ends lost 2 bases at V and 5 bases at J; junction bases unmatched: 5. The CDR3 has 15 residues. CDR3 DNA sequence: TGTGCCAGCAGTTTACGGAGACAGGGGGCTGAGACCCAGTACTTC. Translated, it gives CASSLRRQGAETQYF.

V usage is TRBV6-5 and J usage is TRBJ1-1; the D gene is possibly TRBD1 (6 bases). V was clipped by 3 bases and J by 1 base, with 12 bases between them. Per the germline V gene, CDR1 is MNHEY and CDR2 is SVGAGI. The CDR3 is made up of 15 amino acids. The chain's CDR3 is CASSYQGRRNTEAFF. CDR3 DNA: TGTGCCAGCAGTTATCAGGGGCGGCGGAACACTGAAGCTTTCTTT.

The chain employs TRBV12-3 or TRBV12-4 and TRBJ2-2; 9 nucleotides match TRBD2. V was clipped by 4 bases and J by 4 bases; unmatched bases: 10. This CDR3 contains 17 residues. The chain's CDR3 is CASSSLRASGTTGELFF. CDR3 DNA: TGTGCCAGCAGTTCTTTACGGGCTAGCGGGACCACCGGGGAGCTGTTTTTT.

This clonotype was seen more than once but under ten times. The V gene is TRBV5-6, the J gene TRBJ1-1, with TRBD1 identical over 8 bases. This CDR3 is 16 amino acids long. V was clipped by 2 bases and J by 3 bases; unmatched bases: 9. The germline CDR1 and CDR2 sequences are SGHDT and YYEEEE. The CDR3 nucleotides read TGTGCCAGCAGCTTCTCAGGGGGCAGGACGTACACTGAAGCTTTCTTT. Its translation is CASSFSGGRTYTEAFF.

This clonotype has more than one count but fewer than ten. The chain combines TRBV20-1 with TRBJ1-6; no clear D gene. Between the trimmed V and J ends, which lost 0 bases and 6 bases, there was a span of 9 bases. Germline V gives CDR1 DFQATT, CDR2 SNEGSKA (reference sequence). CDR3 length: 14 residues. CDR3 coding DNA: TGCAGTGCTAGAGACTGGTCAGTTAATTCACCCCTCCACTTT. Protein: CSARDWSVNSPLHF.

The chain uses TRBV11-2 and TRBJ2-2, with 8 bases lining up with TRBD1. The CDR3 is 17 residues long. Germline V gene sequence: CDR1 SGHAT, CDR2 FQNNGV. The V and J ends lost 0 bases and 0 bases, in that order; junction bases with no gene match: 3. The CDR3 region is CASSLEAGGANTGELFF. The CDR3 DNA follows: TGTGCCAGCAGCTTAGAGGCAGGGGGCGCGAACACCGGGGAGCTGTTTTTT.

This clonotype was seen only a few times. The chain carries TRBV7-9 and TRBJ2-3; no firm D call. Germline CDR1 reads SEHNR; CDR2 reads FQNEAQ (reference sequence). Trimming stripped 2 bases from V and 6 bases from J, with 12 bases between. The CDR3 runs 14 residues. CDR3 sequence: CASSLSLRTDTQYF. CDR3 bases: TGTGCCAGCAGCTTAAGCCTCCGAACGGATACGCAGTATTTT.

The chain couples TRBV9 to TRBJ2-3; D is possibly TRBD1 or TRBD2 (6 bases each). This CDR3 comprises 13 residues. Germline V lookup: CDR1 SGDLS, CDR2 YYNGEE. Between the trimmed V and J ends, which lost 5 bases and 5 bases, there was a span of 12 bases. The CDR3 spells CASSRGQEDTQYF. The CDR3 nucleotides read TGTGCCAGCAGTCGGGGGCAGGAAGATACGCAGTATTTT.

This clonotype appeared a few times. The chain joins TRBV30 to TRBJ2-7, with TRBD2 identical over 12 bases. Looked up from germline, CDR1 is GTSNPN and CDR2 is SVGIG (reference sequence). With V trimmed by 3 bases and J by 5 bases, 8 bases remained unmatched. The CDR3 extends over 15 amino acids. This chain's CDR3 is CAWSGGLAGFDEQYF. CDR3 in DNA: TGTGCCTGGAGCGGTGGACTAGCGGGATTCGACGAGCAGTACTTC.

The gene calls are TRBV18 and TRBJ1-1; D is undetermined. Germline CDR1 reads KGHSH; CDR2 reads LQKENI. With 1 base removed from V and 7 bases from J, the gap between germline ends came to 10 bases. This CDR3 spans 13 amino acids. CDR3 loop: CASSPLGGHEAFF. The CDR3 region has the DNA TGTGCCAGCTCACCACTTGGAGGCCATGAAGCTTTCTTT.

This clonotype has more than one count but fewer than ten. The V call is TRBV10-3, the J call TRBJ2-1; 7 positions match TRBD2. The germline V gene encodes CDR1 ENHRY and CDR2 SYGVKD. J lost 13 bases, V lost 8 bases, and 11 bases had no gene match. The CDR3 runs to 12 residues. The CDR3 spells CAISTQAGVQFF. DNA for the CDR3: TGTGCCATCTCAACCCAGGCGGGAGTACAGTTCTTC.

V is TRBV10-3 and J is TRBJ1-1; tentative D call: TRBD1 (6 bases). The CDR3 consists of 14 residues. V lost 6 bases and J 0 bases, leaving 11 bases between the germline ends. Germline V gene sequence: CDR1 ENHRY, CDR2 SYGVKD. The CDR3 reads CAIRTGTLNTEAFF. The CDR3 DNA reads TGTGCCATCAGGACCGGGACACTGAACACTGAAGCTTTCTTT.

This clonotype was observed a few times. This sequence joins TRBV9 and TRBJ1-5; no definite D call. CDR1 SGDLS and CDR2 YYNGEE come from the germline V gene. V was pared by 4 bases and J by 5 bases, with 19 bases between. There are 16 residues in the CDR3. The CDR3 here is CASSPPMGEAHQPQHF. DNA of the CDR3: TGTGCCAGCAGCCCTCCGATGGGTGAGGCGCATCAGCCCCAGCATTTT. The full variable domain, rest sourced from reference TRBV9 and TRBJ1-5, is DSGVTQTPKHLITATGQRVTLRCSPRSGDLSVYWYQQSLDQGLQFLIQYYNGEERAKGNILERFSAQQFPDLHSELNLSSLELGDSALYFCASSPPMGEAHQPQHFGDGTRLSIL.

The chain recombines TRBV9 with TRBJ2-7; D gene ambiguous. Germline V gene lookup returns CDR1 SGDLS and CDR2 YYNGEE. The CDR3 is 15 amino acids. V gave up 0 bases and J gave up 2 bases, with 12 bases separating them. The CDR3 nucleotides are TGTGCCAGCAGCGTAGGAGCAGTTCTCCCCTACGAGCAGTACTTC. It specifies CASSVGAVLPYEQYF.

The V call is TRBV5-1, the J call TRBJ1-1; 9 bases match TRBD1. Germline lookup yields CDR1 SGHRS and CDR2 YFSETQ. With 4 bases clipped from V and 4 bases from J, the junction kept 11 bases outside the gene matches. The CDR3 extends over 16 amino acids. The CDR3, as DNA: TGCGCCAGCAGCAGTTCGGGACAGGGTTTCGGCACTGAAGCTTTCTTT. It encodes CASSSSGQGFGTEAFF.

DNA for the CDR3: TGTGCCAGCGGAAGACAGTACACTGAAGCTTTCTTT. Its protein is CASGRQYTEAFF. The chain is built from TRBV11-3 and TRBJ1-1; possibly TRBD1 for D (5 bases). Trimming removed 8 bases at V and 3 bases at J, with 10 bases between. The CDR3 totals 12 residues. The V gene's germline CDR1 is SGHNT and CDR2 YENEEA. Complete variable domain (other parts from reference TRBV11-3 and TRBJ1-1): EAGVVQSPRYKIIEKKQPVAFWCNPISGHNTLYWYLQNLGQGPELLIRYENEEAVDDSQLPKDRFSAERLKGVDSTLKIQPAELGDSAVYLCASGRQYTEAFFGQGTRLTVV.

The sample holds many counts of this clonotype. The J gene is TRBJ2-7, the V gene TRBV19; 9 positions agree with TRBD1. V trimming: 5 bases; J trimming: 3 bases; junction bases outside the gene matches: 11. Germline V gives CDR1 LNHDA, CDR2 SQIVND (reference sequence). The CDR3 has 16 residues. The DNA for the CDR3 is TGTGCCAGTAGTCCCTACCCCGGGACAGGGTTCTACGAGCAGTACTTC. It yields the protein CASSPYPGTGFYEQYF.

This rearrangement joins TRBV6-6 to TRBJ2-2; 8 nucleotides line up with TRBD1. The germline V gene encodes CDR1 MNHNY and CDR2 SVGAGI (reference sequence). The CDR3 is made up of 15 amino acids. V trimming: 6 bases; J trimming: 5 bases; junction bases outside the gene matches: 8. The CDR3 loop reads CASRPVTGGTGELFF. CDR3 DNA: TGTGCCAGCAGACCCGTTACAGGGGGGACCGGGGAGCTGTTTTTT.

This clonotype was detected only a few times. The V call is TRBV24-1, the J call TRBJ2-1; 7 nucleotides line up with TRBD2. Germline CDR1 is KGHDR and CDR2 is SFDVKD. J lost 0 bases, V lost 4 bases, and 5 bases had no gene match. This CDR3 is 16 amino acids long. This chain's CDR3 is CATSDYTGGSYNEQFF. The CDR3 coding sequence is TGTGCCACCAGTGACTACACGGGGGGCTCCTACAATGAGCAGTTCTTC.

This clonotype was counted between two and nine times. The V and J genes are TRBV9 and TRBJ1-2; TRBD1 might be the D (5 bases). Trimming stripped 0 bases from V and 0 bases from J, with 12 bases between. The CDR3 contains 16 residues. Germline V gene lookup returns CDR1 SGDLS and CDR2 YYNGEE. The CDR3 spells CASSVDPGPANYGYTF. CDR3 bases: TGTGCCAGCAGCGTAGATCCGGGACCAGCTAACTATGGCTACACCTTC.

Ten or more counts support this clonotype. The rearrangement joins TRBV12-3 or TRBV12-4 to TRBJ2-5; D call uncertain. The CDR3 length is 12 residues. The V end lost 1 base, the J end lost 5 bases, and 5 bases lay between the germline ends. As DNA, the CDR3 is TGTGCCAGCAGTTTAGTCGAGGAGACCCAGTACTTC. It specifies CASSLVEETQYF.

The chain combines TRBV4-3 with TRBJ2-7, with D perhaps matching TRBD1 or TRBD2 (6 bases each). V lost 0 bases and J 0 bases, leaving 15 bases between the germline ends. Germline CDR1 LGHNA, CDR2 YSLEER. This CDR3 spans 17 amino acids. CDR3 bases: TGCGCCAGCAGCCAAGAACTGGGGGGCCGGAGCTCCTACGAGCAGTACTTC. This gives the protein CASSQELGGRSSYEQYF.

The V call is TRBV19, the J call TRBJ2-3; 8 bases are a match to TRBD1. J was trimmed by 0 bases and V by 6 bases; bases with no gene match: 5. The V gene's germline CDR1 is LNHDA and CDR2 SQIVND (reference sequence). The CDR3 has 15 residues. The CDR3 DNA reads TGTGCCAGTAGATCAGGGGGCACTAGCACAGATACGCAGTATTTT. Amino acids: CASRSGGTSTDTQYF.

The chain uses TRBV9 and TRBJ2-3; tentatively, D is TRBD2 (6 bases). V was cut by 0 bases and J by 1 base, with 9 bases left in between. The CDR3 contains 15 residues. Germline V gene data show CDR1 as SGDLS and CDR2 as YYNGEE. The CDR3 nucleotides read TGTGCCAGCAGCGTAGGTCCTAGCGGCACAGATACGCAGTATTTT. Translating it yields CASSVGPSGTDTQYF.

The chain couples TRBV6-6 to TRBJ1-5; D is undetermined. The V gene's germline CDR1 is MNHNY and CDR2 SVGAGI (reference sequence). Between the trimmed V and J ends, which lost 6 bases and 0 bases, there was a span of 18 bases. This CDR3 region has 17 residues. Here the CDR3 reads CASSRRGVSTSNQPQHF. The CDR3 coding sequence is TGTGCCAGCAGCCGACGCGGTGTAAGTACTAGCAATCAGCCCCAGCATTTT.